Listed below are T cell receptor beta chains from one sample, sequenced in a study of Ad26.COV2.S vaccination and SARS-CoV-2 variants. Using immunoSEQ multiplex PCR, the repertoire was profiled, and TCRdb retains in-frame clones only, with some absent. Of around 350,000 clones in the sample, under 95% were seen once. The sample consisted of peripheral blood, taken after recovery from COVID-19. Every receptor here comes from a human donor who had recovered from COVID-19. The CDR3 runs from the conserved cysteine through the conserved F or W. A D gene is named only where the DNA matches it firmly. Only part of the rows carry a size: once, few, many, or a class if the clone is expanded.

>TRBV9|TRBJ1-6|14|NA|TRBD1
CASSGGTGGPPLHF
TGTGCCAGCAGCGGCGGGACAGGGGGCCCACCCCTCCACTTT
>TRBV3-1/TRBV3-2|TRBJ1-5|15|once|TRBD1
CASSPGTASNQPQHF
TGTGCCAGCAGCCCCGGGACAGCGAGCAATCAGCCCCAGCATTTT
>TRBV5-1|TRBJ1-4|14|NA|NA
CATSGDPTNEKLFF
TGCGCCACCTCGGGGGACCCAACTAATGAAAAACTGTTTTTT
>TRBV5-6|TRBJ2-3|14|NA|NA
CASLRYGGTDTQYF
TGTGCCAGCTTGCGGTATGGGGGCACAGATACGCAGTATTTT
>TRBV6-5|TRBJ1-4|16|NA|NA
CASSYRNYGTNEKLFF
TGTGCCAGCAGTTACCGTAACTACGGGACGAATGAAAAACTGTTTTTT
>TRBV6-5|TRBJ1-1|11|NA|NA
CASASGPEAFF
TGTGCCAGCGCGAGTGGCCCCGAAGCTTTCTTT
>TRBV10-3|TRBJ2-1|13|NA|NA
CATTGTVEDEQFF
TGTGCCACCACCGGGACGGTCGAGGATGAGCAGTTCTTC
>TRBV6-5|TRBJ2-7|16|NA|NA
CASSYAFAAQPYEQYF
TGTGCCAGCAGTTACGCGTTCGCAGCTCAACCCTACGAGCAGTACTTC
>TRBV2|TRBJ1-4|15|NA|TRBD1
CASSDYGTGTEKLFF
TGTGCCAGCAGTGATTATGGGACAGGGACTGAAAAACTGTTTTTT
>TRBV6-5|TRBJ1-1|13|few|TRBD1
CASSWDRGAEAFF
TGTGCCAGCAGTTGGGACAGGGGCGCTGAAGCTTTCTTT
>TRBV7-8|TRBJ1-4|14|NA|NA
CASTKEATNEKLFF
TGTGCCAGCACCAAGGAAGCAACTAATGAAAAACTGTTTTTT
>TRBV27|TRBJ2-3|19|NA|TRBD2
CASSWSSGRQISSTDTQYF
TGTGCCAGCAGTTGGTCTAGCGGGAGACAGATTTCTAGCACAGATACGCAGTATTTT
>TRBV11-2|TRBJ1-1|15|NA|TRBD1
CASSLWTGPDTEAFF
TGTGCCAGCAGCTTATGGACAGGCCCCGACACTGAAGCTTTCTTT
>TRBV7-2|TRBJ2-1|16|NA|TRBD1
CASSLRRGSSYNEQFF
TGTGCCAGCAGCTTACGCAGGGGGAGCTCCTACAATGAGCAGTTCTTC
>TRBV7-2|TRBJ1-6|13|NA|NA
CASSPGPRPPLHF
TGTGCCAGCAGCCCCGGACCCAGACCACCCCTCCACTTT
>TRBV27|TRBJ2-3|11|NA|NA
CASRGNGTQYF
TGTGCCAGCCGTGGGAATGGTACGCAGTATTTT
>TRBV29-1|TRBJ2-5|13|NA|TRBD1
CSAARDSQETQYF
TGCAGCGCCGCCCGGGACAGCCAAGAGACCCAGTACTTC
>TRBV6-5|TRBJ1-1|13|NA|NA
CASSRGRVTEAFF
TGTGCCAGCAGTAGAGGCAGGGTAACTGAAGCTTTCTTT
>TRBV6-2/TRBV6-3|TRBJ1-1|12|NA|NA
CASSYWTTEAFF
TGTGCCAGCAGTTACTGGACCACTGAAGCTTTCTTT
>TRBV4-2|TRBJ1-3|16|NA|TRBD1
CASSHPDRRAGNTIYF
TGTGCCAGCAGCCATCCGGACAGGAGGGCGGGAAACACCATATATTTT
>TRBV5-1|TRBJ2-3|15|few|NA
CASSPQRASTDTQYF
TGCGCCAGCAGTCCCCAGCGGGCTAGCACAGATACGCAGTATTTT
>TRBV7-8|TRBJ2-7|14|NA|NA
CASSFTTGTYEQYF
TGTGCCAGCAGCTTCACCACGGGTACCTACGAGCAGTACTTC
>TRBV7-2|TRBJ2-3|11|NA|NA
CASSLADTQYF
TGTGCCAGCAGCTTAGCTGATACGCAGTATTTT
>TRBV18|TRBJ2-5|12|NA|NA
CASSTYAETQYF
TGTGCCAGCTCAACTTACGCGGAGACCCAGTACTTC
>TRBV19|TRBJ1-1|13|NA|NA
CASSDWRNTEAFF
TGTGCCAGTAGCGATTGGCGGAACACTGAAGCTTTCTTT
>TRBV6-2/TRBV6-3|TRBJ2-2|14|NA|TRBD2
CASSWAGGGRELFF
TGTGCCAGCAGTTGGGCCGGCGGGGGTCGGGAGCTGTTTTTT
>TRBV5-1|TRBJ2-7|14|NA|TRBD1
CASEGGTGTGEQYF
TGCGCCAGCGAAGGGGGGACAGGGACGGGCGAGCAGTACTTC
>TRBV4-3|TRBJ2-5|17|NA|TRBD2
CASSQDGLAGIKETQYF
TGCGCCAGCAGCCAAGATGGGCTAGCGGGGATAAAAGAGACCCAGTACTTC
>TRBV7-7|TRBJ2-5|13|once|TRBD1
CASSTGAQETQYF
TGTGCCAGCAGCACAGGGGCCCAAGAGACCCAGTACTTC
>TRBV5-4|TRBJ2-1|15|NA|NA
CASSLSTSIYNEQFF
TGTGCCAGCAGCTTGAGTACTAGCATCTACAATGAGCAGTTCTTC
>TRBV2|TRBJ2-2|12|NA|NA
CASSAWNEELFF
TGTGCCAGCAGTGCGTGGAACGAGGAGCTGTTTTTT
>TRBV10-3|TRBJ2-7|14|once|TRBD1
CAISVQGGSYEQYF
TGTGCCATCAGTGTACAGGGGGGATCCTACGAGCAGTACTTC